This T cell receptor (beta chain) was recovered during a study of CD8 T cells in ankylosing spondylitis. General study results and limits: About 8 highly homologous variants made up a TCR beta motif that seemed to typify ankylosing spondylitis blood. Previously reported in reactive arthritis synovial fluid and blood were some of the motif variants.

Germline V CDR1 and CDR2: LNHDA, SQIVND (reference sequence). After removal of 8 bases from V and 1 base from J, the junction contained 2 bases not matched to a gene. CDR3 size: 13 residues. A remark on this clonotype: No antigen is known for it.

A quantitative 5'-RACE method, one with molecular barcodes, was used to make TCR beta libraries. MiXCR, run by TCRdb on the 5' RACE reads, gives a single entry per CDR3 protein. The data contain about 160,000 distinct CDR3 sequences, about 18% of them singletons. The source is a male donor with ankylosing spondylitis or in good health (not recorded which). Material: blood, either unsorted or a sorted T cell fraction (not recorded which). This chain joins TRBV19 and TRBJ2-5, with TRBD2 matching 9 bases. The CDR3 DNA is TGTGCCAGTGGTAGCGGGAGCCAAGAGACCCAGTACTTC. Amino acid sequence: CASGSGSQETQYF.